Listed below are T cell receptor beta chains from one sample, sequenced in a study of regulatory dendritic cells for organ transplantation. The method was immunoSEQ multiplex PCR; TCRdb's version includes in-frame clones alone and lacks a portion of them. Here the sample spans 30,000 to 40,000 clones, 70% to 90% being singletons. The sample comprised naive CD4+ T cells from blood. These receptor sequences come from a human donor in good health. Both conserved end residues are part of each CDR3. The D gene is left open where the match is weak. The listing skips clone size in some rows; elsewhere it reads once, few, many or a size class.

abundance,v_gene,j_gene,d_gene,CDR3aa,CDR3nt
.,TRBV15,TRBJ2-2,.,CATSRPTGGRTGELFF,TGTGCCACCAGCAGACCGACAGGCGGGCGGACCGGGGAGCTGTTTTTT
.,TRBV5-1,TRBJ2-5,.,CASSLHLNQETQYF,TGCGCCAGCAGCCTTCATCTGAACCAAGAGACCCAGTACTTC
.,TRBV5-5,TRBJ2-1,.,CASSLTGSSYNEQFF,TGTGCCAGCAGCTTAACAGGGAGCTCCTACAATGAGCAGTTCTTC
once,TRBV18,TRBJ2-7,.,CASSPDVSYEQYF,TGTGCCAGCTCCCCAGACGTCTCCTACGAGCAGTACTTC
.,TRBV9,TRBJ2-2,.,CASSVWNGELFF,TGTGCCAGCAGCGTCTGGAACGGGGAGCTGTTTTTT
.,TRBV28,TRBJ1-5,TRBD1,CASSQDRGRNQPQHF,TGTGCCAGCAGTCAGGACAGGGGCCGCAATCAGCCCCAGCATTTT
.,TRBV19,TRBJ1-6,.,CASNPGWAISPLHF,TGTGCCAGTAATCCGGGGTGGGCTATTTCACCCCTCCACTTT
.,TRBV6-1,TRBJ2-7,TRBD1,CASSRLPGQTYEQYF,TGTGCCAGCAGTCGTCTCCCGGGACAGACCTACGAGCAGTACTTC
.,TRBV7-2,TRBJ2-7,.,CASSLQGYEQYF,TGTGCCAGCAGCTTACAGGGCTACGAGCAGTACTTC
.,TRBV6-6,TRBJ1-4,.,CASSKPGSTNEKLFF,TGTGCCAGCAGTAAACCAGGTTCAACTAATGAAAAACTGTTTTTT
few,TRBV27,TRBJ1-2,TRBD1,CASSSRTGVTYGYTF,TGTGCCAGCAGTTCTCGGACAGGGGTAACCTATGGCTACACCTTC
.,TRBV11-2,TRBJ2-3,TRBD1,CASSFRNRGNTDTQYF,TGTGCCAGCAGCTTCAGAAACAGGGGAAACACAGATACGCAGTATTTT
.,TRBV28,TRBJ2-2,.,CASSLRNTGELFF,TGTGCCAGCAGTTTGCGGAACACCGGGGAGCTGTTTTTT
once,TRBV11-2,TRBJ2-1,.,CASSRRYADFPPFF,TGTGCCAGCAGCAGACGCTACGCGGATTTTCCCCCGTTCTTC
.,TRBV19,TRBJ1-5,.,CASNGGGSNQPQHF,TGTGCCAGTAATGGTGGGGGGTCCAATCAGCCCCAGCATTTT
.,TRBV2,TRBJ1-6,.,CASSARYNSPLHF,TGTGCCAGCAGTGCGAGGTATAATTCACCCCTCCACTTT
.,TRBV11-2,TRBJ2-3,TRBD2,CASSLRGDSGTDTQYF,TGTGCCAGCAGCTTGCGGGGGGATAGTGGCACAGATACGCAGTATTTT
.,TRBV6-5,TRBJ1-6,TRBD1,CASRPGTVNSPLHF,TGTGCCAGCAGACCCGGGACAGTAAATTCACCCCTCCACTTT
.,TRBV4-3,TRBJ2-1,TRBD1,CASSPNPGQGHNEQFF,TGCGCCAGCAGTCCGAATCCGGGACAGGGCCACAATGAGCAGTTCTTC
.,TRBV19,TRBJ2-1,.,CASSIGLRNEQFF,TGTGCCAGTAGTATTGGGCTACGGAATGAGCAGTTCTTC
.,TRBV15,TRBJ2-7,.,CATSRAEGSYEQYF,TGTGCCACCAGCAGAGCTGAGGGAAGCTACGAGCAGTACTTC
.,TRBV6-1,TRBJ2-1,TRBD2,CASSGRSGGDSYNEQFF,TGTGCCAGCAGTGGACGTAGCGGGGGGGACTCCTACAATGAGCAGTTCTTC
.,TRBV6-5,TRBJ1-2,TRBD1,CASRPDRGGYGYTF,TGTGCCAGCAGACCCGACAGGGGCGGCTATGGCTACACCTTC
.,TRBV7-2,TRBJ2-7,.,CASSAWDDPAYEQYF,TGTGCCAGCAGCGCATGGGACGACCCGGCCTACGAGCAGTACTTC
few,TRBV7-8,TRBJ1-5,TRBD1,CASSLQGALSQPQHF,TGTGCCAGCAGTCTCCAGGGGGCGCTGAGTCAGCCCCAGCATTTT
.,TRBV28,TRBJ1-4,TRBD1,CASTVGTAREKLFF,TGTGCCAGCACCGTCGGGACAGCGCGGGAAAAACTGTTTTTT
.,TRBV6-5,TRBJ2-5,TRBD1,CASSSDRGRETQYF,TGTGCCAGCAGTTCAGACAGGGGGCGTGAGACCCAGTACTTC